Each of the 17 T cell receptor beta chains below was sequenced from the same sample in a study of T cells generated in artificial thymic organoids. Human HSPCs were combined with MS5 stroma expressing human DLL1. FACS-sorted CD34+CD3- hematopoietic stem and progenitor cells, with residual T cells removed, seeded the organoids. No antigens are known for them. Separate semi-nested PCRs amplified TCRalpha and TCRbeta libraries using constant-region reverse primers in TRAC or TRBC. Using its own MiXCR run on the 5' RACE reads, TCRdb lists one record per CDR3 protein. The sample shows 7,500 to 9,000 distinct CDR3 sequences, roughly 25% of them seen only once. The specimen sequenced was naive CD8+ T cells grown in artificial thymic organoids from cord blood stem and progenitor cells. Subset in this sample: CD3+TCRalphabeta+CD8SP T cells; for blood, CD45RO-CCR7+ naive CD8+ T cells. All receptors derive from a human donor who gave cord blood stem cells for thymic organoid culture, a cardiac surgery patient who gave postnatal thymus, or a blood donor (not recorded which).

The CDR3 spells CASREGNQPQHF. In DNA, the CDR3 is TGTGCCAGCAGGGAGGGCAATCAGCCCCAGCATTTT. This sequence joins TRBV7-9 and TRBJ1-5; D gene ambiguous. Trimming cost V 6 bases and J 2 bases, with 5 bases left between them. The CDR3 extends over 12 amino acids. From germline, CDR1 is SEHNR and CDR2 FQNEAQ (reference sequence). The full variable domain, rest sourced from reference TRBV7-9 and TRBJ1-5, is DTGVSQNPRHKITKRGQNVTFRCDPISEHNRLYWYRQTLGQGPEFLTYFQNEAQLEKSRLLSDRFSAERPKGSFSTLEIQRTEQGDSAMYLCASREGNQPQHFGDGTRLSIL.

This sequence joins TRBV5-1 and TRBJ2-6; the D gene is possibly TRBD1 (5 bases). CDR3 size: 17 residues. The germline CDR1 and CDR2 sequences are SGHRS and YFSETQ. V lost 1 base and J 2 bases, leaving 13 bases between the germline ends. In DNA, the CDR3 is TGCGCCAGCAGCTTGTGGGTTATGGGGCCTGGGGCCAACGTCCTGACTTTC. It yields the protein CASSLWVMGPGANVLTF.

The chain has TRBV7-2 and TRBJ2-3, with no clear D. There are 16 residues in the CDR3. Per germline, CDR1 SGHTA and CDR2 FQGNSA. The V end was cut by 3 bases, the J end by 6 bases, with 19 bases between. The CDR3 DNA reads as TGTGCCAGCAGCTTCCACGACGGTGTAAGGTGGGATACGCAGTATTTT. Residues: CASSFHDGVRWDTQYF.

This clonotype counts as medium-sized. J is TRBJ2-3 and V is TRBV7-3, with TRBD1 matching 7 bases. Germline V gene data show CDR1 as SGHTA and CDR2 as FQGTGA. The CDR3 is 14 amino acids. The ends lost 3 bases at V and 1 base at J; junction bases unmatched: 1. For the CDR3, the DNA is TGTGCCAGCAGCTTGACAGGGTGCACAGATACGCAGTATTTT. This codes for CASSLTGCTDTQYF.

This clonotype qualifies as medium-sized. Written as DNA, the CDR3 is TGTGCCAGCAGTTACTGGACAGGGTTCCCTTACGAGCAGTACTTC. Its protein product is CASSYWTGFPYEQYF. This chain links TRBV6-2 or TRBV6-3 with TRBJ2-7; 8 positions agree with TRBD1. The CDR3 loop spans 15 amino acids. The V segment lost 1 base and the J segment 4 bases; nucleotides outside the gene matches: 6. CDR1 and CDR2 (germline): MNHEY, SVGEGT.

The J gene is TRBJ2-7, the V gene TRBV28, with 7 bases identical to TRBD1. Germline lookup yields CDR1 MDHEN and CDR2 SYDVKM. V shed 2 bases, J shed 3 bases, and the junction held 7 bases outside the gene matches. The CDR3 extends over 15 amino acids. CDR3 DNA: TGTGCCAGCAGTTTAACGAGGGGGCGAAGCTACGAGCAGTACTTC. Translation: CASSLTRGRSYEQYF.

By sample share, this clonotype is medium-sized (0.01 to 0.1%). The V call is TRBV20-1, the J call TRBJ2-3, with no clear D. Trimming removed 2 bases at V and 1 base at J, with 10 bases between. The CDR3 is 14 residues long. The germline gives CDR1 DFQATT, CDR2 SNEGSKA (reference sequence). CDR3 amino acids: CSARLGPCTDTQYF. The CDR3 nucleotides are TGCAGTGCTAGACTAGGGCCCTGCACAGATACGCAGTATTTT.

This clonotype qualifies as medium-sized (0.01 to 0.1%). V and J are TRBV20-1 and TRBJ1-1; D unresolved. The CDR3 consists of 13 residues. Germline CDR1 DFQATT, CDR2 SNEGSKA (reference sequence). Trimming shortened V by 3 bases and J by 1 base, and 9 bases separated the two germline ends. CDR3 in amino acids: CSARGRRNTEAFF. The CDR3 nucleotides are TGCAGTGCTAGGGGGAGGAGGAACACTGAAGCTTTCTTT.

By share, this clonotype counts as medium-sized. The rearrangement uses TRBV7-2 and TRBJ1-2; D is uncertain. The length of the CDR3 is 16 residues. CDR1 is SGHTA, CDR2 FQGNSA, per germline. The V end lost 5 bases, the J end lost 3 bases, and 19 bases lay between the germline ends. CDR3 DNA sequence: TGTGCCAGCAGCCCCCTCAGACACCCTTGGGACTATGGCTACACCTTC. This gives the protein CASSPLRHPWDYGYTF.

This clonotype is medium-sized (0.01 to 0.1%) by share. The chain joins TRBV7-2 to TRBJ1-2, with TRBD1 matching over 7 bases. V shed 3 bases and J 4 bases; nucleotides not matched to a gene: 5. In germline, CDR1 is SGHTA, CDR2 FQGNSA. The CDR3 extends over 14 amino acids. The CDR3 DNA reads TGTGCCAGCAGCTTCAGGGACAGTATCTATGGCTACACCTTC. Residues: CASSFRDSIYGYTF.

There are a few counts of this clonotype. This may arise from a read error, as a much more abundant clone is one base away. The chain couples TRBV5-1 to TRBJ2-1, with 12 bases lining up with TRBD2. The CDR3 loop spans 17 amino acids. CDR1 is SGHRS and CDR2 is YFSETQ in the germline V gene. The V segment lost 1 base and the J segment 5 bases; nucleotides outside the gene matches: 7. The CDR3 protein is CASSLLLAGGPHNEQFF. The CDR3 DNA is TGCGCCAGCAGCTTGTTACTAGCGGGGGGCCCTCACAATGAGCAGTTCTTC.

This chain joins TRBV18 and TRBJ2-7, with 9 nucleotides matching TRBD1. The germline V gene has CDR1 KGHSH and CDR2 LQKENI. CDR3 length: 15 residues. Trimming removed 3 bases from V and 6 bases from J; junction bases left unmatched: 9. The CDR3 DNA reads as TGTGCCAGCTCACCTCTCCCGGGACAGGGCTGCGAGCAGTACTTC. Protein sequence: CASSPLPGQGCEQYF.

About this clonotype itself: One end of the junction fails to match germline, which may point to a read error. The chain employs TRBV4-1 and TRBJ1-5; 10 bases map to TRBD1. The CDR3 sequence is 19 residues long. Germline CDR1 and CDR2: MGHRA and YSYEKL. CDR3 amino acids: CAGSLGTGEALKESQPQHF. The CDR3 DNA follows: TGCGCCGGCAGCCTTGGGACAGGGGAGGCGTTGAAGGAGAGTCAGCCCCAGCATTTT.

The V call is TRBV11-2, the J call TRBJ2-5, with D possibly called TRBD1 or TRBD2 (5 bases each). This CDR3 spans 16 amino acids. The V gene's germline CDR1 is SGHAT and CDR2 FQNNGV. V was cut by 0 bases and J by 4 bases, with 15 bases left in between. The CDR3 region has the DNA TGTGCCAGCAGCTTAGATATCCGTCGGGGCCGAGAGACCCAGTACTTC. The encoded protein is CASSLDIRRGRETQYF.

Note on this clonotype: A much larger clone sits a single nucleotide away, making a read error possible. This chain links TRBV4-1 with TRBJ2-7, with TRBD1 identical over 7 bases. Per the germline V gene, CDR1 is MGHRA and CDR2 is YSYEKL. This CDR3 contains 15 residues. The CDR3 DNA follows: TGCGCCAGCAGCCAAGGCCCCAGGGGGTCCTACGAGCAGCACTTC. It translates to CASSQGPRGSYEQHF.

This clonotype rates as medium-sized. This chain connects TRBV5-1 to TRBJ1-2; 7 bases map to TRBD1. The germline gives CDR1 SGHRS, CDR2 YFSETQ. J lost 2 bases, V lost 2 bases, and 0 bases had no gene match. The CDR3 sequence is 13 residues long. In DNA form, the CDR3 reads TGCGCCAGCAGCTTACAGGGGAACTATGGCTACACCTTC. As protein: CASSLQGNYGYTF.

The chain carries TRBV7-9 and TRBJ1-6; 9 bases line up with TRBD1. Unmatched junction bases numbered 11, after V lost 4 bases and J lost 7 bases. Germline CDR1 and CDR2: SEHNR and FQNEAQ (reference sequence). The CDR3 is 17 residues long. This chain's CDR3 is CASSSLGDRARNSPLHF. CDR3 DNA: TGTGCCAGCAGCTCCCTGGGGGACAGGGCGAGGAATTCACCCCTCCACTTT.